Each of the 25 T cell receptor beta chains below was sequenced from the same sample in a study of T cell repertoires in cytomegalovirus infection. TCRdb re-called the reads with MiXCR, one entry per CDR3 protein. The sample records about 68,000 distinct CDR3 sequences, 20% to 25% being singletons. The antigens these receptors bind are not known. Sequencing input: PBMCs, sequenced either directly or after in vitro stimulation (not recorded which). These receptors all stem from a human donor in good health (CMV status not recorded). Some clones in this sample may be carry-over from other donors' samples.

The chain employs TRBV11-3 and TRBJ2-1, with D possibly being TRBD2 (5 bases). The CDR3 has 17 amino acids. Trimming pared 4 bases from V and 3 bases from J, leaving 19 bases between. Germline-derived CDR1 and CDR2 are SGHNT and YENEEA. CDR3 loop: CASSSSDSLLVYNEQFF. The CDR3 DNA reads as TGTGCCAGCAGCTCGTCGGACTCCCTTTTGGTCTACAATGAGCAGTTCTTC.

This clonotype was counted many times. This chain links TRBV7-2 with TRBJ2-3; 9 nucleotides agree with TRBD1. This CDR3 is built from 14 residues. Germline-derived CDR1 and CDR2 are SGHTA and FQGNSA. J gave up 6 bases and V 5 bases, and 6 bases lay outside the gene matches. The CDR3, as DNA: TGTGCCAGCAGCCCGGACAGGGGCCGGGATACGCAGTATTTT. It encodes CASSPDRGRDTQYF.

This clonotype was seen once. The V gene is TRBV28, the J gene TRBJ1-1; D unclear. Germline V gives CDR1 MDHEN, CDR2 SYDVKM. Between the trimmed V and J ends, which lost 2 bases and 1 base, there was a span of 11 bases. This CDR3 spans 15 amino acids. CDR3 sequence reads: CASSLTLSGNTEAFF. For the CDR3, the DNA is TGTGCCAGCAGTTTAACCTTGTCAGGGAACACTGAAGCTTTCTTT.

This clonotype was observed a handful of times. This chain links TRBV5-1 with TRBJ2-7; TRBD1 matches at 8 bases. Germline CDR1 and CDR2: SGHRS and YFSETQ. The CDR3 is 13 amino acids. The V and J ends lost 5 bases and 2 bases, in that order; junction bases with no gene match: 3. CDR3: CASSGQGPYEQYF. CDR3 DNA: TGCGCCAGCAGTGGACAGGGACCCTACGAGCAGTACTTC.

This clonotype was recorded a few times. The chain recombines TRBV7-2 with TRBJ1-2; 9 nucleotides align to TRBD1. V shed 7 bases, J shed 5 bases, and the junction held 11 bases outside the gene matches. Germline V CDR1 and CDR2: SGHTA, FQGNSA. The CDR3 consists of 15 residues. This CDR3 reads CASTPDRGVGYGYTF. CDR3 bases: TGTGCCAGCACCCCAGACAGGGGGGTGGGTTATGGCTACACCTTC.

This clonotype occurred many times. This sequence joins TRBV28 and TRBJ2-7; TRBD1 aligns across 7 bases. Germline trimming cut 5 bases from V and 4 bases from J; bases unmatched to any gene: 17. The length of the CDR3 is 17 residues. Germline V gene lookup returns CDR1 MDHEN and CDR2 SYDVKM. The DNA for the CDR3 is TGTGCCAGCAGTCCTTGGGACAGTCTTACGTTGTTGTACGAGCAGTACTTC. Translation gives CASSPWDSLTLLYEQYF.

In this sample, this clonotype turned up many times. This chain connects TRBV7-2 to TRBJ2-3; 14 nucleotides align to TRBD2. This CDR3 spans 19 amino acids. Germline trimming cut 5 bases from V and 3 bases from J; bases unmatched to any gene: 13. Germline V gene data show CDR1 as SGHTA and CDR2 as FQGNSA. The CDR3, as DNA: TGTGCCAGCAGCGGATCCGGGACTAGCGGGAGAGGTTGGACAGATACGCAGTATTTT. Translation: CASSGSGTSGRGWTDTQYF.

The chain employs TRBV28 and TRBJ1-2, with 9 positions matching TRBD1. The CDR3 covers 15 residues. Unmatched junction bases numbered 11, after V lost 7 bases and J lost 5 bases. Germline lookup yields CDR1 MDHEN and CDR2 SYDVKM. The CDR3 region has the DNA TGTGCCAGCAAATTAACCGGGACAGGGTCGTATGGCTACACCTTC. It yields the protein CASKLTGTGSYGYTF.

The CDR3 region is CASSPPGLAGYTQYF. The CDR3 DNA follows: TGTGCCAGCAGTCCTCCGGGACTAGCGGGTTATACGCAGTATTTT. This chain links TRBV12-3 or TRBV12-4 with TRBJ2-3, with 12 positions matching TRBD2. The CDR3 is 15 residues long. Unmatched junction bases numbered 7, after V lost 5 bases and J lost 7 bases.

The CDR3 sequence: CASNRGQGSTQYF. The CDR3 region has the DNA TGTGCCAGCAACCGGGGACAGGGGTCGACCCAGTACTTC. The V gene is TRBV7-2, the J gene TRBJ2-5; 10 bases fit TRBD1. In germline, CDR1 is SGHTA, CDR2 FQGNSA. There are 13 residues in the CDR3. Losses at the gene ends were 7 bases for V and 7 bases for J; bases not matched to a gene: 6.

The chain links TRBV11-1 to TRBJ2-6; the D is unclear. Trimming took 3 bases from V and 2 from J, leaving 5 bases between them. Germline CDR1 is SGHAT and CDR2 is FQDESV (reference sequence). CDR3 length: 14 amino acids. The CDR3 here is CASSFQAGANVLTF. The CDR3, as DNA: TGTGCCAGCAGCTTCCAGGCTGGGGCCAACGTCCTGACTTTC.

The rearrangement links TRBV4-3 to TRBJ1-1, with D perhaps TRBD1 (5 bases). V shed 0 bases and J shed 10 bases, with 15 bases lying between them. The CDR3 has 14 amino acids. Germline V gene data show CDR1 as LGHNA and CDR2 as YSLEER. CDR3 sequence: CASSQEGETVRAFF. The CDR3 nucleotides read TGCGCCAGCAGCCAAGAGGGGGAGACGGTGAGAGCTTTCTTT.

The J gene is TRBJ1-1, the V gene TRBV7-8; 9 bases align to TRBD1. The CDR3 spans 14 residues. The germline gives CDR1 SGHVS, CDR2 FQNEAQ. Trimming removed 5 bases from V and 2 bases from J; junction bases left unmatched: 3. The CDR3 reads CASSGTGPNTEAFF. CDR3 nucleotide sequence: TGTGCCAGCAGCGGGACAGGGCCCAACACTGAAGCTTTCTTT.

The V call is TRBV19, the J call TRBJ2-5, with D perhaps given as TRBD1 or TRBD2 (5 bases each). The CDR3 contains 13 residues. The V gene lost 1 base and the J gene lost 4 bases, with 7 bases spanning the gap. CDR1 is LNHDA and CDR2 is SQIVND in the germline V gene (reference sequence). The CDR3 region is CASSIAGGETQYF. Written as DNA, the CDR3 is TGTGCCAGTAGTATAGCTGGGGGAGAGACCCAGTACTTC.

In this sample, this clonotype turned up many times. The CDR3 bases are TGTGCCAGCAGCTTACTACACTGGAACACCGGGGAGCTGTTTTTT. Encoded protein: CASSLLHWNTGELFF. The gene calls are TRBV7-2 and TRBJ2-2; D gene unclear. Germline V gene data show CDR1 as SGHTA and CDR2 as FQGNSA. This CDR3 comprises 15 residues. V was pared by 2 bases and J by 1 base, with 8 bases between.

This chain joins TRBV11-2 and TRBJ1-4; 9 positions match TRBD1. Trimming took 5 bases from V and 9 from J; bases not matched to a gene: 7. Germline values: CDR1 SGHAT, CDR2 FQNNGV. CDR3 size: 14 residues. The CDR3 here is CASSRQGTGQKLFF. The CDR3 nucleotides read TGTGCCAGCAGCCGACAGGGGACAGGGCAAAAACTGTTTTTT.

There are many counts of this clonotype. The V gene is TRBV19, the J gene TRBJ1-1; 7 bases are a match to TRBD1. CDR1 is LNHDA and CDR2 is SQIVND in the germline V gene (reference sequence). There are 18 residues in the CDR3. V lost 3 bases, J lost 0 bases, and 13 bases stayed unmatched. The CDR3 bases are TGTGCCAGTAGTATCCGGGGACAGACAACTACTCTGAACACTGAAGCTTTCTTT. It codes for CASSIRGQTTTLNTEAFF.

This clonotype was recorded at least ten times. V and J are TRBV6-1 and TRBJ1-5; TRBD1 is a possible D gene (6 bases). The CDR3 length is 15 residues. V was shortened by 6 bases and J by 2 bases, with 14 bases between the two germline ends. The germline gives CDR1 MNHNS, CDR2 SASEGT. The CDR3 DNA is TGTGCCAGCAGGTTCAGGGCAGGGGGCAATCAGCCCCAGCATTTT. Translated, it gives CASRFRAGGNQPQHF.

As regards this clonotype: A much more abundant neighbour one base away suggests this may be a read error. The V and J genes are TRBV9 and TRBJ2-1; maybe TRBD1 (7 bases). Germline loops: CDR1 SGDLS, CDR2 YYNGEE. Trimming left V 4 bases short and J 4 bases short, with 24 bases between. The CDR3 is 18 residues long. The DNA of the CDR3 is TGTGCCAGCAGCCAGCTAGGCTGGCAGGAGGGGGCTTACAATGAGCAGTTCTTC. Amino acid sequence: CASSQLGWQEGAYNEQFF.

This chain connects TRBV7-9 to TRBJ2-2; tentative D call: TRBD1 (6 bases). The germline V gene has CDR1 SEHNR and CDR2 FQNEAQ (reference sequence). CDR3 length: 14 residues. Trimming cost V 2 bases and J 6 bases, with 10 bases left between them. CDR3 bases: TGTGCCAGCAGCTTAAAGGGGGTGTCCGGGGAGCTGTTTTTT. Translating it yields CASSLKGVSGELFF.

The CDR3: CASQDGSYEQYF. DNA of the CDR3: TGTGCCAGCCAAGACGGGTCTTACGAGCAGTACTTC. The rearrangement joins TRBV6-2 or TRBV6-3 to TRBJ2-7; no clear D gene. The CDR3 length is 12 residues. The V gene's germline CDR1 is MNHEY and CDR2 SVGEGT. V dropped 8 bases and J dropped 4 bases, with 12 bases sitting between them.

This clonotype was detected ten times or more. The chain couples TRBV4-2 to TRBJ2-2; D is uncertain. CDR1 is LGHNA and CDR2 is YNFKEQ in the germline V gene. The CDR3 has 17 amino acids. The V gene lost 0 bases and the J gene lost 6 bases, with 17 bases spanning the gap. The CDR3 protein is CASSQEALGLDSGELFF. CDR3 nucleotides: TGTGCCAGCAGCCAAGAGGCGTTAGGGCTAGATTCCGGGGAGCTGTTTTTT.

This chain joins TRBV27 and TRBJ1-5; the D gene is possibly TRBD1 (5 bases). This CDR3 is built from 14 residues. Looked up from germline, CDR1 is MNHEY and CDR2 is SMNVEV (reference sequence). Trimming stripped 6 bases from V and 6 bases from J, with 15 bases between. The CDR3 nucleotides are TGTGCCAGCAGGAACGGGGCCGACGGTCAGCCCCAGCATTTT. Amino acids: CASRNGADGQPQHF.

This chain uses TRBV19 with TRBJ1-1, with 7 bases that match TRBD1. The germline CDR1 and CDR2 sequences are LNHDA and SQIVND (reference sequence). Trimming cost V 3 bases and J 0 bases; bases outside gene matches: 1. CDR3 size: 14 residues. CDR3 in DNA: TGTGCCAGTAGTATCACAGGGGTGAACACTGAAGCTTTCTTT. Translation gives CASSITGVNTEAFF.

A few counts support this clonotype. This chain joins TRBV7-2 and TRBJ2-7; 7 bases are a match to TRBD1. Germline trimming cut 5 bases from V and 5 bases from J; bases unmatched to any gene: 6. CDR1 is SGHTA, CDR2 FQGNSA, per germline. CDR3 length: 13 residues. The CDR3, as DNA: TGTGCCAGCAGCCAGGGGACAGTCAACGAGCAGTACTTC. Amino acids: CASSQGTVNEQYF.